This entry lists 20 T cell receptor beta chains sequenced from one sample in a study of blood T cell repertoires in COVID-19. The data were produced by immunoSEQ multiplex PCR, yet TCRdb's version contains in-frame clones alone and is incomplete. The sample comprises 35,000 to 55,000 clones, 80% to 90% of which are singletons, and about 13% rests with the top ten. The sequenced material came from peripheral blood. The receptors come from a woman in her seventies in a cohort sampled during active COVID-19.

The chain links TRBV28 to TRBJ2-1; 7 positions agree with TRBD1. Trimming cost V 5 bases and J 5 bases; bases outside gene matches: 9. CDR3 length: 15 residues. Per germline, CDR1 MDHEN and CDR2 SYDVKM. This chain's CDR3 is CASSPNRGGHNEQFF. The CDR3 DNA follows: TGTGCCAGCAGTCCGAACAGGGGCGGACACAATGAGCAGTTCTTC.

CDR3 bases: TGTGCCAGCAGCGCTCAACAGGGGGAGGGGGAGACCCAGTACTTC. It yields the protein CASSAQQGEGETQYF. The J gene is TRBJ2-5, the V gene TRBV9, with D tentatively TRBD1 (8 bases). The CDR3 runs to 15 residues. The germline CDR1 and CDR2 sequences are SGDLS and YYNGEE. The V end lost 3 bases, the J end lost 5 bases, and 17 bases lay between the germline ends.

This chain connects TRBV7-6 to TRBJ2-5, with D uncertain. V was clipped by 5 bases and J by 5 bases, with 6 bases between them. From germline, CDR1 is SGHVS and CDR2 FNYEAQ. The CDR3 consists of 11 residues. The DNA for the CDR3 is TGTGCCAGCAGCGACACGGAGACCCAGTACTTC. Residues: CASSDTETQYF.

The chain has TRBV18 and TRBJ1-1, with no clear D. The CDR3 is made up of 15 amino acids. Germline CDR1 and CDR2: KGHSH and LQKENI. Trimming removed 3 bases at V and 1 base at J, with 12 bases between. The CDR3 DNA reads TGTGCCAGCTCACCTTGGGCCCAACGGAACACTGAAGCTTTCTTT. Protein sequence: CASSPWAQRNTEAFF. Full variable domain (missing parts from reference TRBV18 and TRBJ1-1): NAGVMQNPRHLVRRRGQEARLRCSPMKGHSHVYWYRQLPEEGLKFMVYLQKENIIDESGMPKERFSAEFPKEGPSILRIQQVVRGDSAAYFCASSPWAQRNTEAFFGQGTRLTVV.

The CDR3 coding sequence is TGTGCCAGCAGCTCCTATAGCGGGGTTTACAATGAGCAGTTCTTC. Its protein is CASSSYSGVYNEQFF. This chain uses TRBV7-9 with TRBJ2-1, with 8 bases lining up with TRBD2. The CDR3 spans 15 residues. V shed 4 bases, J shed 4 bases, and the junction held 6 bases outside the gene matches. Germline assignment: CDR1 SEHNR and CDR2 FQNEAQ (reference sequence). Full variable domain (outside the CDR3, taken from reference TRBV7-9 and TRBJ2-1): DTGVSQNPRHKITKRGQNVTFRCDPISEHNRLYWYRQTLGQGPEFLTYFQNEAQLEKSRLLSDRFSAERPKGSFSTLEIQRTEQGDSAMYLCASSSYSGVYNEQFFGPGTRLTVL.

This sequence joins TRBV9 and TRBJ2-5; 7 positions agree with TRBD1. This CDR3 region has 14 residues. V gave up 3 bases and J gave up 5 bases; unmatched junction bases: 7. Germline V lookup: CDR1 SGDLS, CDR2 YYNGEE. DNA of the CDR3: TGTGCCAGCAGCGCTCAGGGGGATCAGGAGACCCAGTACTTC. Protein product: CASSAQGDQETQYF. The full variable domain, in which reference TRBV9 and TRBJ2-5 provide the parts outside the CDR3, is DSGVTQTPKHLITATGQRVTLRCSPRSGDLSVYWYQQSLDQGLQFLIQYYNGEERAKGNILERFSAQQFPDLHSELNLSSLELGDSALYFCASSAQGDQETQYFGPGTRLLVL.

The chain employs TRBV7-3 and TRBJ1-2; D is perhaps TRBD1 (5 bases). The germline V gene encodes CDR1 SGHTA and CDR2 FQGTGA. The CDR3 is made up of 15 amino acids. The V end was cut by 5 bases, the J end by 6 bases, with 19 bases between. This chain's CDR3 is CASSINRDSTNGYTF. The CDR3 nucleotides are TGTGCCAGCAGCATAAACCGAGACAGCACTAATGGCTACACCTTC.

A note on this clone: Other DNA variants within this sample encode the same CDR3. The rearrangement uses TRBV5-1 and TRBJ2-3, with 7 bases fitting TRBD2. V lost 4 bases and J lost 4; bases outside the gene matches: 6. The CDR3 loop spans 14 amino acids. Germline assignment: CDR1 SGHRS and CDR2 YFSETQ. As DNA, the CDR3 is TGCGCCAGCAGCCCCGGACTAGTCCCAGATACGCAGTATTTT. Protein sequence: CASSPGLVPDTQYF.

The rearrangement joins TRBV18 to TRBJ1-4, with TRBD1 identical over 9 bases. V was pared by 2 bases and J by 5 bases, with 3 bases of the junction left unmatched. Per the germline V gene, CDR1 is KGHSH and CDR2 is LQKENI. This CDR3 has 15 residues. CDR3 sequence: CASSPWTGENEKLFF. CDR3 DNA: TGTGCCAGCTCACCATGGACAGGGGAAAATGAAAAACTGTTTTTT.

The J gene is TRBJ1-5, the V gene TRBV19; possibly TRBD1 for D (6 bases). Deletions cut 8 bases from V and 1 base from J, with 15 bases between. The CDR3 totals 15 residues. Germline CDR1 is LNHDA and CDR2 is SQIVND (reference sequence). This chain's CDR3 is CASRTAKRSNQPQHF. CDR3 bases: TGTGCCAGTCGGACAGCGAAGAGGAGCAATCAGCCCCAGCATTTT.

The rearrangement joins TRBV3-1 (or the pseudogene TRBV3-2) to TRBJ2-7, with D uncertain. Germline CDR1 reads LGHDT; CDR2 reads YNNKEL (reference sequence). The CDR3 has 15 residues. Trimming removed 4 bases from V and 0 bases from J, with 13 bases in between. DNA for the CDR3: TGTGCCAGCAGCCCCTCGACGGGTTTCTCCTACGAGCAGTACTTC. Residues: CASSPSTGFSYEQYF.

This clone has a single count. V usage is TRBV11-1 and J usage is TRBJ2-3, with a possible D match to TRBD2 (6 bases). There are 12 residues in the CDR3. CDR1 is SGHAT, CDR2 FQDESV, per germline (reference sequence). The germline V and J ends were trimmed by 5 bases and 11 bases, with 14 bases remaining between them. The CDR3, as DNA: TGTGCCAGCAGCACCGGGGGTAGGGAGCAGTATTTT. This sequence encodes CASSTGGREQYF.

Relative to its sample, this clone is medium-sized (0.01 to 0.1%). The chain is built from TRBV19 and TRBJ1-5; 8 bases align to TRBD1. The CDR3 has 16 residues. The ends lost 5 bases at V and 10 bases at J; junction bases unmatched: 16. Germline V gene sequence: CDR1 LNHDA, CDR2 SQIVND (reference sequence). The DNA of the CDR3 is TGTGCCAGTAGTTTCCGAAGACAGGGGATTGTTCGTCCCCAGCATTTT. Translating it yields CASSFRRQGIVRPQHF.

This chain uses TRBV5-5 with TRBJ2-7, with 8 bases aligning to TRBD1. V lost 0 bases, J lost 4 bases, and 3 bases stayed unmatched. Germline-derived CDR1 and CDR2 are SGHKS and YYEKEE (reference sequence). This CDR3 region has 14 residues. The CDR3 reads CASSLGQGIYEQYF. The CDR3 region has the DNA TGTGCCAGCAGCTTGGGACAGGGGATTTACGAGCAGTACTTC.

This clone was seen more than once but under ten times. In DNA form, the CDR3 reads TGTGCCAGCAGCAATTCGGGCAGGGGGCGCGGGATACGGCCCTACGAGCAGTACTTC. Its protein is CASSNSGRGRGIRPYEQYF. The V gene is TRBV7-9, the J gene TRBJ2-7; 8 bases match TRBD1. CDR1 SEHNR and CDR2 FQNEAQ come from the germline V gene (reference sequence). The CDR3 runs 19 residues. Trimming cost V 5 bases and J 2 bases; bases outside gene matches: 20.

The rearrangement uses TRBV24-1 and TRBJ2-3; 8 nucleotides align to TRBD2. CDR3 length equals 14 residues. V was clipped by 11 bases and J by 4 bases; unmatched bases: 10. CDR1 is KGHDR, CDR2 SFDVKD, per germline. The CDR3 DNA is TGTGCCATCGACGGGAGGGATCCCCCAGATACGCAGTATTTT. As protein: CAIDGRDPPDTQYF.

The rearrangement uses TRBV18 and TRBJ2-1, with 7 positions matching TRBD1. The CDR3 covers 11 residues. Germline trimming cut 4 bases from V and 9 bases from J; bases unmatched to any gene: 0. CDR1 is KGHSH, CDR2 LQKENI, per germline. In nucleotides, the CDR3 is TGTGCCAGCTCACAGGGGGCTGAGCAGTTCTTC. Its protein is CASSQGAEQFF.

The rearrangement links TRBV13 to TRBJ1-1; TRBD1 matches at 11 bases. This CDR3 region has 17 residues. Trimming took 3 bases from V and 0 from J; bases not matched to a gene: 6. Germline V gene lookup returns CDR1 PRHDT and CDR2 FYEKMQ (reference sequence). CDR3 nucleotide sequence: TGTGCCAGCAGCTTGGACAGGGGGCCGGGGGTGAACACTGAAGCTTTCTTT. This gives the protein CASSLDRGPGVNTEAFF.

This chain links TRBV2 with TRBJ2-2; a weak D match, TRBD2 (7 bases). The CDR3 spans 14 residues. The ends were cut back, 6 bases at V and 5 bases at J, with 13 bases in the middle. CDR1 and CDR2 (germline): SNHLY, FYNNEI. The CDR3 bases are TGTGCCAGCAGCCAGGGGAGGGGGACCGGGGAGCTGTTTTTT. Translation: CASSQGRGTGELFF.

DNA for the CDR3: TGTGCCAGCAGAGGAACGGGAATGACCTACGAGCAGTACTTC. This sequence encodes CASRGTGMTYEQYF. The chain couples TRBV7-9 to TRBJ2-7; tentative D call: TRBD2 (5 bases). Germline CDR1 is SEHNR and CDR2 is FQNEAQ (reference sequence). The CDR3 is 14 amino acids. The V and J ends lost 6 bases and 2 bases respectively, with 14 bases between them.